One TCR beta chain is described in this entry. This entry comes from a study of blood T cell repertoires in COVID-19. Study in general: The United States, Italy and Spain were the sources of the acute and convalescent COVID-19 samples. T cells, B-cell-depleted T cells, or PBMCs provided the cDNA or gDNA that served as material.

The V gene's germline CDR1 is SNHLY and CDR2 FYNNEI. Losses at the gene ends were 6 bases for V and 6 bases for J; bases not matched to a gene: 5. The CDR3 totals 15 residues. Methods used by the authors: Researchers report that nucleated cell counts were estimated from reference gene primer amplification. Only in-frame clones appear in the TCRdb table, and some are missing; sequencing was by immunoSEQ multiplex PCR. For V, J and clone size, that table is used; D and trimming come from the DNA. The sample records 150,000 or so clones, more than 75% being singletons. The chain uses TRBV2 and TRBJ2-1, with 13 bases fitting TRBD2. The TCR sequence derives from a man between 60 and 70 years old with active or convalescent COVID-19. The sample consisted of peripheral blood. CDR3 nucleotide sequence: TGTGCCAGCAGCGCACTAGCGGGAGGGGGCAATGAGCAGTTCTTC. Its protein product is CASSALAGGGNEQFF.